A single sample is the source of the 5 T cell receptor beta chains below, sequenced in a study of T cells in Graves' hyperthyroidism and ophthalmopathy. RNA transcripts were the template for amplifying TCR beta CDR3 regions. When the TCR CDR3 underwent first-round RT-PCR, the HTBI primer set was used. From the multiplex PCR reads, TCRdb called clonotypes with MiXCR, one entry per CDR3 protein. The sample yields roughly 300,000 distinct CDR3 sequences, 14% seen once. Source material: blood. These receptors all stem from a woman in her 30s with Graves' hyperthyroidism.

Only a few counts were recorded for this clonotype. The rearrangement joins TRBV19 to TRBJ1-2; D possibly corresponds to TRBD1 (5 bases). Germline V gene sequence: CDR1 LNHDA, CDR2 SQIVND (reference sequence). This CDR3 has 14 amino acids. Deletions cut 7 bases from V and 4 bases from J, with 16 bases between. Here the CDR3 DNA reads TGTGCCAGTACTACTCAGTGGGGCATCTATGGCTACACCTTC. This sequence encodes CASTTQWGIYGYTF.

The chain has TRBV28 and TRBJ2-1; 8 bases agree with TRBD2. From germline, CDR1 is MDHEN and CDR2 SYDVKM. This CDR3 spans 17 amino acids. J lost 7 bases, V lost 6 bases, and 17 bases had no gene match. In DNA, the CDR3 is TGTGCCAGCAGCCAAAGAACCCTACCAAAGCGGGAGAATGAGCAGTTCTTC. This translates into CASSQRTLPKRENEQFF. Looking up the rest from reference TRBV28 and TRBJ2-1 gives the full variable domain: DVKVTQSSRYLVKRTGEKVFLECVQDMDHENMFWYRQDPGLGLRLIYFSYDVKMKEKGDIPEGYSVSREKKERFSLILESASTNQTSMYLCASSQRTLPKRENEQFFGPGTRLTVL.

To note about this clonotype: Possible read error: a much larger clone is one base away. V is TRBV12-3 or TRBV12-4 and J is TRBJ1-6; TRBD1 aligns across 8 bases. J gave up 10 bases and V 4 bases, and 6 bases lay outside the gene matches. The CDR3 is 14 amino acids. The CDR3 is CASSSQSGGSPLHF. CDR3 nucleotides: TGTGCCAGCAGTTCACAGTCAGGGGGCTCACCCCTCCACTTT.

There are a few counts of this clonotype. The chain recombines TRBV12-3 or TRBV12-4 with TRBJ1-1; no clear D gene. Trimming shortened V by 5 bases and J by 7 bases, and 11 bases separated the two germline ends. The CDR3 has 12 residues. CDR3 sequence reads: CASSGPADEAFF. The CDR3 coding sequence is TGTGCCAGCAGTGGACCGGCCGATGAAGCTTTCTTT.

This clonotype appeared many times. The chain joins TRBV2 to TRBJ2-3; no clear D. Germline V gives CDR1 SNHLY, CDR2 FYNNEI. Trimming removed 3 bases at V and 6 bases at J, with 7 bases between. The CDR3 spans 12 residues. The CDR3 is CASSDGVDTQYF. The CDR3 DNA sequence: TGTGCCAGCAGTGATGGGGTGGATACGCAGTATTTT.